What follows are 26 T cell receptor beta chains derived from one specimen sequenced in a study of cytomegalovirus exposure and HLA in healthy donors. The PCR was carried out with 60 Vbeta primers and 13 Jbeta primers. Repertoires were generated with immunoSEQ multiplex PCR, while TCRdb's copy carries only in-frame clones and drops some. This listing includes 110,000 to 150,000 clones. Sequencing was done on a sample of PBMCs. The source is a male donor in good health and CMV-seronegative.

The chain employs TRBV7-2 and TRBJ2-5; a weak D match, TRBD2 (6 bases). The CDR3 runs to 13 residues. The germline V gene encodes CDR1 SGHTA and CDR2 FQGNSA. With 8 bases removed from V and 5 bases from J, the gap between germline ends came to 15 bases. As DNA, the CDR3 is TGTGCCAGCCGGGTGGGGGGTTTGGAGACCCAGTACTTC. This gives the protein CASRVGGLETQYF.

The chain links TRBV5-1 to TRBJ1-3, with D perhaps matching TRBD1 (6 bases). The CDR3 has 16 amino acids. Trimming shortened V by 5 bases and J by 0 bases, and 15 bases separated the two germline ends. Germline CDR1 and CDR2: SGHRS and YFSETQ. CDR3 in DNA: TGCGCCAGCAGTCGTGGTGGGACAACCTCTGGAAACACCATATATTTT. As protein: CASSRGGTTSGNTIYF.

This chain connects TRBV9 to TRBJ1-1; D perhaps matches TRBD1 (6 bases). CDR1 and CDR2 from the germline V gene are SGDLS and YYNGEE. This CDR3 is built from 20 residues. V lost 0 bases and J 0 bases, leaving 24 bases between the germline ends. DNA of the CDR3: TGTGCCAGCAGCGTAGCTACGATGGTTCCGGGGGGCCAGTTGAACACTGAAGCTTTCTTT. Protein: CASSVATMVPGGQLNTEAFF. Using reference TRBV9 and TRBJ1-1 for the parts outside the CDR3, the full variable domain is DSGVTQTPKHLITATGQRVTLRCSPRSGDLSVYWYQQSLDQGLQFLIQYYNGEERAKGNILERFSAQQFPDLHSELNLSSLELGDSALYFCASSVATMVPGGQLNTEAFFGQGTRLTVV.

This chain joins TRBV7-9 and TRBJ2-1, with a weak D call TRBD2 (6 bases). The V end lost 6 bases, the J end lost 6 bases, and 15 bases lay between the germline ends. CDR1 and CDR2 from the germline V gene are SEHNR and FQNEAQ (reference sequence). The length of the CDR3 is 14 residues. In nucleotides, the CDR3 is TGTGCCAGCAGTTCCGGGACTTCATCCAATGAGCAGTTCTTC. It encodes CASSSGTSSNEQFF.

V is TRBV18 and J is TRBJ1-1; D remains ambiguous. Trimming removed 7 bases at V and 1 base at J, with 10 bases between. Germline CDR1 KGHSH, CDR2 LQKENI. The CDR3 is made up of 13 amino acids. The chain's CDR3 is CASLQQKNTEAFF. In DNA form, the CDR3 reads TGTGCCAGCTTACAACAGAAGAACACTGAAGCTTTCTTT.

This chain uses TRBV7-2 with TRBJ2-1; D remains ambiguous. Per the germline V gene, CDR1 is SGHTA and CDR2 is FQGNSA. The V and J ends lost 2 bases and 10 bases respectively, with 15 bases between them. This CDR3 has 14 residues. This CDR3 reads CASSLPSQVMEQFF. Here the CDR3 DNA reads TGTGCCAGCAGCTTACCCTCGCAGGTAATGGAGCAGTTCTTC.

This chain links TRBV19 with TRBJ1-2; D might be TRBD1 (6 bases). Deletions cut 7 bases from V and 0 bases from J, with 18 bases between. The CDR3 has 16 amino acids. CDR1 is LNHDA and CDR2 is SQIVND in the germline V gene (reference sequence). CDR3: CASTGRQAFSNYGYTF. The CDR3 nucleotides read TGTGCCAGTACCGGTCGACAGGCCTTTTCTAACTATGGCTACACCTTC.

The chain couples TRBV7-9 to TRBJ2-3; 7 bases align to TRBD2. The V segment lost 2 bases and the J segment 2 bases; nucleotides outside the gene matches: 7. The CDR3 is 16 residues long. The germline gives CDR1 SEHNR, CDR2 FQNEAQ (reference sequence). CDR3 coding DNA: TGTGCCAGCAGCTTACCAGCGGGGACCAACACAGATACGCAGTATTTT. It codes for CASSLPAGTNTDTQYF. The full variable domain, in which reference TRBV7-9 and TRBJ2-3 provide the parts outside the CDR3, is DTGVSQNPRHKITKRGQNVTFRCDPISEHNRLYWYRQTLGQGPEFLTYFQNEAQLEKSRLLSDRFSAERPKGSFSTLEIQRTEQGDSAMYLCASSLPAGTNTDTQYFGPGTRLTVL.

V and J are TRBV27 and TRBJ2-5, with no clear D. From germline, CDR1 is MNHEY and CDR2 SMNVEV (reference sequence). The ends were cut back, 3 bases at V and 1 base at J, with 9 bases in the middle. The CDR3 is made up of 14 amino acids. In DNA form, the CDR3 reads TGTGCCAGCAGTTTCGCGCCTATCCAAGAGACCCAGTACTTC. Encoded protein: CASSFAPIQETQYF.

This chain joins TRBV30 and TRBJ2-2, with 10 bases identical to TRBD2. The CDR3 consists of 17 residues. V shed 0 bases and J 2 bases; nucleotides not matched to a gene: 6. Germline V CDR1 and CDR2: GTSNPN, SVGIG (reference sequence). The CDR3: CAWSVVRTSGNTGELFF. For the CDR3, the DNA is TGTGCCTGGAGTGTAGTCAGGACTAGCGGTAACACCGGGGAGCTGTTTTTT.

The rearrangement joins TRBV11-2 to TRBJ2-7; the D is unclear. CDR3 size: 15 residues. Trimming pared 4 bases from V and 3 bases from J, leaving 16 bases between. CDR1 and CDR2 from the germline V gene are SGHAT and FQNNGV. CDR3 sequence (DNA): TGTGCCAGCAGCTCCACTCGTGGCGGCTACTACGAGCAGTACTTC. Protein product: CASSSTRGGYYEQYF.

This sequence joins TRBV18 and TRBJ1-2; no firm D call. The CDR3 consists of 15 residues. Germline V CDR1 and CDR2: KGHSH, LQKENI. V dropped 3 bases and J dropped 7 bases, with 18 bases sitting between them. The CDR3: CASSPELSLPGGYTF. CDR3 in DNA: TGTGCCAGCTCACCCGAGTTAAGCCTCCCAGGTGGCTACACCTTC.

The chain joins TRBV7-6 to TRBJ2-3; tentative D call: TRBD1 (6 bases). Trimming left V 4 bases short and J 4 bases short, with 15 bases between. This CDR3 has 15 residues. Germline V CDR1 and CDR2: SGHVS, FNYEAQ. The chain's CDR3 is CASSSPGHLADTQYF. The CDR3 DNA is TGTGCCAGCAGCTCCCCGGGACACTTGGCAGATACGCAGTATTTT.

V and J are TRBV4-3 and TRBJ1-5, with a tentative D call TRBD1 (5 bases). CDR1 and CDR2 (germline): LGHNA, YSLEER. This CDR3 spans 15 amino acids. V lost 0 bases, J lost 3 bases, and 9 bases lay in between. The CDR3 sequence: CASSQDRTNNQPQHF. CDR3 coding DNA: TGCGCCAGCAGCCAAGATAGGACAAACAATCAGCCCCAGCATTTT.

The chain joins TRBV7-9 to TRBJ1-3; 9 nucleotides agree with TRBD1. The ends lost 2 bases at V and 2 bases at J; junction bases unmatched: 4. The germline V gene has CDR1 SEHNR and CDR2 FQNEAQ (reference sequence). CDR3 length: 16 residues. The chain's CDR3 is CASSLMGQGAGNTIYF. DNA of the CDR3: TGTGCCAGCAGCTTAATGGGACAGGGTGCTGGAAACACCATATATTTT.

V and J are TRBV4-2 and TRBJ2-7; 10 bases match TRBD2. Per the germline V gene, CDR1 is LGHNA and CDR2 is YNFKEQ. This CDR3 is built from 15 residues. The V and J ends lost 2 bases and 5 bases, in that order; junction bases with no gene match: 6. The CDR3 is CASSQLAGALHEQYF. CDR3 in DNA: TGTGCCAGCAGCCAACTAGCGGGAGCACTCCACGAGCAGTACTTC.

The rearrangement links TRBV7-9 to TRBJ2-1; D might be TRBD2 (6 bases). The CDR3 is 13 amino acids. V lost 11 bases and J lost 2, with 13 bases in between. Germline loops: CDR1 SEHNR, CDR2 FQNEAQ (reference sequence). CDR3 sequence: CALAGFTYNEQFF. The CDR3 DNA is TGTGCCCTCGCGGGATTTACCTACAATGAGCAGTTCTTC.

The chain has TRBV28 and TRBJ1-6; D not resolved. This CDR3 is 15 amino acids long. V was trimmed by 2 bases and J by 3 bases, leaving 8 bases between them. The germline gives CDR1 MDHEN, CDR2 SYDVKM. CDR3 sequence (DNA): TGTGCCAGCAGTTTAAACGGGTTCTATAATTCACCCCTCCACTTT. As protein: CASSLNGFYNSPLHF.

The genes are TRBV30 and TRBJ2-4; 8 bases are shared with TRBD1. Germline V gene data show CDR1 as GTSNPN and CDR2 as SVGIG (reference sequence). The CDR3 extends over 17 amino acids. The ends lost 0 bases at V and 0 bases at J; junction bases unmatched: 7. CDR3 coding DNA: TGTGCCTGGAGTGTACTAGCCAGGGGGCTAGCCAAAAACATTCAGTACTTC. The encoded protein is CAWSVLARGLAKNIQYF.

This rearrangement joins TRBV4-2 to TRBJ2-3; 9 bases line up with TRBD2. Losses at the gene ends were 0 bases for V and 5 bases for J; bases not matched to a gene: 3. The germline V gene has CDR1 LGHNA and CDR2 YNFKEQ. The CDR3 extends over 15 amino acids. The CDR3 coding sequence is TGTGCCAGCAGCCAAGATTTACTAGCGGGAGATACGCAGTATTTT. It translates to CASSQDLLAGDTQYF.

The chain couples TRBV27 to TRBJ1-4; TRBD1 aligns across 7 bases. The V gene end was trimmed by 10 bases and the J gene end by 5 bases; junction bases not matched to a gene: 7. The length of the CDR3 is 13 residues. Germline V gene sequence: CDR1 MNHEY, CDR2 SMNVEV (reference sequence). CDR3 sequence: CATSRDRNEKLFF. The CDR3 DNA reads as TGTGCCACATCCCGGGACAGAAATGAAAAACTGTTTTTT.

The V call is TRBV7-2, the J call TRBJ2-7, with TRBD1 matching 7 bases. The CDR3 spans 14 residues. V trimming: 5 bases; J trimming: 2 bases; junction bases outside the gene matches: 6. The germline V gene encodes CDR1 SGHTA and CDR2 FQGNSA. The CDR3 sequence: CASSPGQTTYEQYF. The DNA of the CDR3 is TGTGCCAGCAGCCCGGGACAGACCACCTACGAGCAGTACTTC.

The V gene is TRBV27, the J gene TRBJ2-2, with D perhaps TRBD1 (6 bases). The germline V gene has CDR1 MNHEY and CDR2 SMNVEV (reference sequence). The CDR3 spans 15 residues. Trimming pared 4 bases from V and 4 bases from J, leaving 13 bases between. Here the CDR3 DNA reads TGTGCCAGCAGTTACAGGGCGGACAGCACCGGGGAGCTGTTTTTT. It is translated as CASSYRADSTGELFF.

The gene calls are TRBV30 and TRBJ2-7; weak D call: TRBD2 (5 bases). Germline CDR1 is GTSNPN and CDR2 is SVGIG (reference sequence). This CDR3 has 13 amino acids. Trimming pared 2 bases from V and 7 bases from J, leaving 15 bases between. CDR3 loop: CAWSSSGSGEQYF. The DNA of the CDR3 is TGTGCCTGGAGTTCTTCCGGTTCGGGGGAGCAGTACTTC.

This chain links TRBV6-6 with TRBJ2-1; possibly TRBD2 for D (5 bases). The length of the CDR3 is 13 residues. Germline lookup yields CDR1 MNHNY and CDR2 SVGAGI (reference sequence). V was cut by 10 bases and J by 9 bases, with 19 bases left in between. The CDR3 protein is CATERTSRSEQFF. CDR3 DNA sequence: TGTGCCACAGAAAGAACTAGTCGTAGTGAGCAGTTCTTC.

The chain couples TRBV5-4 to TRBJ2-7; 7 bases are shared with TRBD1. Germline lookup yields CDR1 SGHNT and CDR2 YYREEE (reference sequence). The CDR3 runs 13 residues. With V trimmed by 4 bases and J by 2 bases, 3 bases remained unmatched. The CDR3 reads CASSQGQTYEQYF. As DNA, the CDR3 is TGTGCCAGCAGCCAGGGACAGACCTACGAGCAGTACTTC.